The 21 T cell receptor beta chains listed next were all sequenced from one sample in a study of T cell responses to AZD1222 COVID-19 vaccine. Assay used: immunoSEQ multiplex PCR; TCRdb lists only in-frame clones, some missing. The data hold about 140,000 clones, with 85% to 95% observed a single time. This specimen was peripheral blood, taken on day 0 of AZD1222 vaccination. The receptors stem from an adult in good health.

The rearrangement links TRBV27 to TRBJ1-1, with D maybe TRBD1 (5 bases). The CDR3 runs 14 residues. V was cut by 3 bases and J by 3 bases, with 11 bases left in between. From germline, CDR1 is MNHEY and CDR2 SMNVEV (reference sequence). The CDR3 reads CASSLTALDTEAFF. The CDR3 nucleotides read TGTGCCAGCAGTTTGACAGCGTTGGACACTGAAGCTTTCTTT.

V and J are TRBV6-1 and TRBJ2-5; 9 bases fit TRBD2. J lost 1 base, V lost 2 bases, and 5 bases had no gene match. The CDR3 is made up of 16 amino acids. Germline CDR1 and CDR2: MNHNS and SASEGT. CDR3 sequence (DNA): TGTGCCAGCAGTGAAAGACTAGCGGCGCCCCAAGAGACCCAGTACTTC. Residues: CASSERLAAPQETQYF.

The V and J genes are TRBV18 and TRBJ1-6; D unresolved. Trimming cost V 1 base and J 4 bases, with 5 bases left between them. Germline loops: CDR1 KGHSH, CDR2 LQKENI. This CDR3 comprises 14 residues. CDR3 in DNA: TGTGCCAGCTCACCACAGAAGTATAATTCACCCCTCCACTTT. Translating it yields CASSPQKYNSPLHF. The entire variable domain, with the rest obtained from reference TRBV18 and TRBJ1-6, is as follows: NAGVMQNPRHLVRRRGQEARLRCSPMKGHSHVYWYRQLPEEGLKFMVYLQKENIIDESGMPKERFSAEFPKEGPSILRIQQVVRGDSAAYFCASSPQKYNSPLHFGNGTRLTVT.

The chain is built from TRBV24-1 and TRBJ2-1, with D maybe TRBD1 (6 bases). Trimming pared 7 bases from V and 4 bases from J, leaving 10 bases between. The length of the CDR3 is 13 residues. Germline V CDR1 and CDR2: KGHDR, SFDVKD. The CDR3 spells CATSRTAYNEQFF. The CDR3 coding sequence is TGTGCCACCAGCCGGACAGCTTACAATGAGCAGTTCTTC.

The chain combines TRBV5-4 with TRBJ1-5; D not resolved. Germline loops: CDR1 SGHNT, CDR2 YYREEE (reference sequence). V lost 3 bases and J lost 0, with 7 bases in between. CDR3 length equals 14 residues. CDR3 DNA sequence: TGTGCCAGCAGCTCAAGAGGTAGCAATCAGCCCCAGCATTTT. It is translated as CASSSRGSNQPQHF.

This clone was seen more than once but under ten times. The CDR3 coding sequence is TGTGCCAGCAGTTTAGTGGGACTAGCTTTCAATGAGCAGTTCTTC. It translates to CASSLVGLAFNEQFF. This sequence joins TRBV28 and TRBJ2-1; 9 bases map to TRBD2. Germline CDR1 reads MDHEN; CDR2 reads SYDVKM. V gave up 2 bases and J gave up 6 bases; unmatched junction bases: 5. The CDR3 runs to 15 residues.

The chain uses TRBV6-4 and TRBJ2-2; no clear D gene. Germline V lookup: CDR1 MRHNA, CDR2 SNTAGT. This CDR3 is 13 amino acids long. The V and J ends lost 2 bases and 3 bases respectively, with 4 bases between them. DNA of the CDR3: TGTGCCAGCAGTGACGTGGACACCGGGGAGCTGTTTTTT. It encodes CASSDVDTGELFF.

The CDR3 is CASSILTGGLNTEAFF. The CDR3 bases are TGTGCCAGTAGTATACTCACCGGGGGCCTGAACACTGAAGCTTTCTTT. The V call is TRBV19, the J call TRBJ1-1; the D gene is possibly TRBD1 (6 bases). Germline V CDR1 and CDR2: LNHDA, SQIVND (reference sequence). The CDR3 loop spans 16 amino acids. Trimming took 2 bases from V and 0 from J, leaving 13 bases between them.

The chain links TRBV7-2 to TRBJ1-5; perhaps TRBD1 as D (5 bases). This CDR3 is built from 13 residues. Trimming removed 6 bases from V and 7 bases from J, with 13 bases in between. CDR1 and CDR2 (germline): SGHTA, FQGNSA. Here the CDR3 reads CASRRGVEQPQHF. The CDR3 bases are TGTGCCAGCAGGAGAGGGGTGGAGCAGCCCCAGCATTTT.

The CDR3 DNA follows: TGTGCCAGCAGTGAATTCGCGGAGAGCAATCAGCCCCAGCATTTT. Its translation: CASSEFAESNQPQHF. J is TRBJ1-5 and V is TRBV2; D remains ambiguous. This CDR3 spans 15 amino acids. Trimming cost V 2 bases and J 1 base, with 9 bases left between them. Germline CDR1 SNHLY, CDR2 FYNNEI. The full variable domain, with the rest looked up from reference TRBV2 and TRBJ1-5, is EPEVTQTPSHQVTQMGQEVILRCVPISNHLYFYWYRQILGQKVEFLVSFYNNEISEKSEIFDDQFSVERPDGSNFTLKIRSTKLEDSAMYFCASSEFAESNQPQHFGDGTRLSIL.

J is TRBJ2-5 and V is TRBV19, with 12 bases lining up with TRBD2. Germline-derived CDR1 and CDR2 are LNHDA and SQIVND (reference sequence). Unmatched junction bases numbered 8, after V lost 2 bases and J lost 10 bases. CDR3 length equals 15 residues. The CDR3 sequence is CASSISLAGGGGQYF. The CDR3 DNA reads as TGTGCCAGTAGTATATCACTAGCGGGAGGAGGGGGCCAGTACTTC.

The genes are TRBV7-2 and TRBJ2-5; 7 bases line up with TRBD2. Per germline, CDR1 SGHTA and CDR2 FQGNSA. V was pared by 1 base and J by 4 bases, with 12 bases of the junction left unmatched. This CDR3 is 17 amino acids long. The CDR3 DNA sequence: TGTGCCAGCAGCTTAGGACGGACTAGAGGGGAAGGAGAGACCCAGTACTTC. Encoded protein: CASSLGRTRGEGETQYF.

The table lists this clone with a few counts. V is TRBV28 and J is TRBJ2-1; D gene uncertain. The CDR3 sequence is 14 residues long. V shed 5 bases and J shed 5 bases, with 13 bases lying between them. Looked up from germline, CDR1 is MDHEN and CDR2 is SYDVKM. CDR3 residues: CASSGWGTDNEQFF. The CDR3 DNA sequence: TGTGCCAGCAGTGGGTGGGGTACGGACAATGAGCAGTTCTTC.

This clone came up a few times. The chain recombines TRBV7-9 with TRBJ2-6; D uncertain. Germline V gene data show CDR1 as SEHNR and CDR2 as FQNEAQ (reference sequence). Trimming took 5 bases from V and 1 from J, leaving 9 bases between them. This CDR3 region has 15 residues. CDR3 in DNA: TGTGCCAGCAGCGTTGGGGTGTCTGGGGCCAACGTCCTGACTTTC. This translates into CASSVGVSGANVLTF.

This clone was counted once. The chain is built from TRBV11-2 and TRBJ2-1; the D gene is possibly TRBD2 (6 bases). V was clipped by 4 bases and J by 8 bases, with 24 bases between them. The CDR3 length is 17 residues. CDR1 is SGHAT, CDR2 FQNNGV, per germline. The CDR3 is CASSSTLLAPKGDEQFF. CDR3 nucleotides: TGTGCCAGCAGCTCCACCCTGCTAGCGCCCAAGGGAGATGAGCAGTTCTTC.

The chain recombines TRBV6-2 or TRBV6-3 with TRBJ2-2; 12 bases line up with TRBD2. CDR1 and CDR2 (germline): MNHEY, SVGEGT. This CDR3 spans 17 amino acids. Germline trimming cut 3 bases from V and 0 bases from J; bases unmatched to any gene: 2. The DNA for the CDR3 is TGTGCCAGCAGTTATGCTAGCGGGGGGGCGAACACCGGGGAGCTGTTTTTT. Translation gives CASSYASGGANTGELFF.

V usage is TRBV6-5 and J usage is TRBJ2-1; D is ambiguous. CDR3 length: 11 residues. Germline lookup yields CDR1 MNHEY and CDR2 SVGAGI. The germline V and J ends were trimmed by 9 bases and 8 bases, with 11 bases remaining between them. CDR3 DNA sequence: TGTGCCAGTCGTGCAGTCTATGAGCAGTTCTTC. This gives the protein CASRAVYEQFF.

The chain carries TRBV28 and TRBJ1-4; 10 bases match TRBD1. From germline, CDR1 is MDHEN and CDR2 SYDVKM. The CDR3 contains 14 residues. V was pared by 4 bases and J by 8 bases, with 4 bases of the junction left unmatched. CDR3 protein: CASSSWDRGEKLFF. CDR3 DNA sequence: TGTGCCAGCAGTTCTTGGGACAGGGGCGAAAAACTGTTTTTT.

The chain carries TRBV12-3 or TRBV12-4 and TRBJ1-1; D may be TRBD1 (5 bases). V dropped 3 bases and J dropped 11 bases, with 10 bases sitting between them. This CDR3 comprises 11 residues. CDR3 nucleotides: TGTGCCAGCAGTTTTGGGGGGAAGGCTTTCTTT. Translation gives CASSFGGKAFF.

This sequence joins TRBV18 and TRBJ2-1; 8 nucleotides align to TRBD1. This CDR3 spans 14 amino acids. Germline CDR1 reads KGHSH; CDR2 reads LQKENI. V shed 3 bases, J shed 3 bases, and the junction held 1 base outside the gene matches. The CDR3 is CASSPGTGYNEQFF. Written as DNA, the CDR3 is TGTGCCAGCTCACCCGGGACAGGCTACAATGAGCAGTTCTTC. Looking up the rest from reference TRBV18 and TRBJ2-1 gives the full variable domain: NAGVMQNPRHLVRRRGQEARLRCSPMKGHSHVYWYRQLPEEGLKFMVYLQKENIIDESGMPKERFSAEFPKEGPSILRIQQVVRGDSAAYFCASSPGTGYNEQFFGPGTRLTVL.

The genes are TRBV6-2 or TRBV6-3 and TRBJ2-1, with 10 bases aligning to TRBD2. The V and J ends lost 2 bases and 4 bases, in that order; junction bases with no gene match: 2. Per germline, CDR1 MNHEY and CDR2 SVGEGT. The CDR3 is 15 amino acids. The CDR3 sequence: CASSYLAGEYNEQFF. The DNA of the CDR3 is TGTGCCAGCAGTTACCTAGCGGGAGAATACAATGAGCAGTTCTTC.